The rows below give T cell receptor beta chains drawn from one sample of a study of blood T cell repertoires in COVID-19. Profiled with immunoSEQ multiplex PCR; TCRdb holds only in-frame clones, not every one. In the table there are hundreds of thousands of clones, roughly nine tenths of which are singletons. The specimen sequenced was PBMCs or T cells enriched from blood (not recorded which). The receptors originated from a man aged 30-40 years who had recovered from COVID-19. Both conserved end residues are part of each CDR3. The D gene is left open where the match is weak. Not every row has a clone size; where given, it reads once, few, many or a size class.

j_call d_call clone_size v_call cdr3_nt cdr3_aa
TRBJ2-7 - - TRBV24-1 TGTGCCACCGGCGGCCCGGACGGGACTGAGGAGCAGTACTTC CATGGPDGTEEQYF
TRBJ2-5 TRBD2 - TRBV7-9 TGTGCCAGCAGCTTAGGCCCTGGAGCGGGAGAACAGACCCAGTACTTC CASSLGPGAGEQTQYF
TRBJ2-2 - once TRBV19 TGTGCCAGTAGCCCCGGACAGATGAACACCGGGGAGCTGTTTTTT CASSPGQMNTGELFF
TRBJ1-1 - - TRBV10-3 TGTGCCATCAGTGAAAACAGTATGAACACTGAAGCTTTCTTT CAISENSMNTEAFF
TRBJ2-7 - - TRBV21-1 TGTGCCAGCAGCAAAAATAAGCCAGGGGCCGCCTACGAGCAGTACTTC CASSKNKPGAAYEQYF
TRBJ2-7 TRBD1 - TRBV19 TGTGCCAGTAGTACGACAGGGCCCTACGAGCAGTACTTC CASSTTGPYEQYF
TRBJ2-1 - - TRBV12-3/TRBV12-4 TGTGCCAGCCGCACCCGAAACAGGGTCACGCAGTTCTTC CASRTRNRVTQFF
TRBJ2-7 - - TRBV15 TGTGCCACCAGCAGAGGACTTGCCTACGAGCAGTACTTC CATSRGLAYEQYF
TRBJ1-2 - - TRBV29-1 TGCAGCGTTGAAGATCCGGGATACTATGGCTACACCTTC CSVEDPGYYGYTF
TRBJ2-7 - - TRBV27 TGTGCCAGCAGCCAACTCGGTAGTACCTACGAGCAGTACTTC CASSQLGSTYEQYF
TRBJ2-1 - - TRBV19 TGTGCCAGTAGTAGAGGCGGGGGCGGTGAGCAGTTCTTC CASSRGGGGEQFF
TRBJ1-5 TRBD1 - TRBV28 TGTGCCAGCAGTCCCCACGTAGGACAGGGAGGCCAGCCCCAGCATTTT CASSPHVGQGGQPQHF
TRBJ2-7 - - TRBV9 TGTGCCAGCAGCGACCGGGCAGGGGCATCCTACGAGCAGTACTTC CASSDRAGASYEQYF
TRBJ1-1 - - TRBV12-3/TRBV12-4 TGTGCCAGCAGTTTAGGGTCAGGGGCTTTCTTT CASSLGSGAFF
TRBJ1-1 - - TRBV7-9 TGTGCCAGCAGTAGACAGGTGGGGACTGAAGCTTTCTTT CASSRQVGTEAFF
TRBJ1-4 TRBD1 - TRBV24-1 TGTGCCACCAGTGTGGGACAGGGGGCGGGTGAAAAACTGTTTTTT CATSVGQGAGEKLFF
TRBJ1-5 - - TRBV7-2 TGTGCCAGCAGCCCGGGGGGGGGCAATCAGCCCCAGCATTTT CASSPGGGNQPQHF
TRBJ2-7 - - TRBV7-2 TGTGCCAGCAGCTTGCAGGGGATTGAGCAGTACTTC CASSLQGIEQYF
TRBJ1-5 TRBD1 few TRBV5-6 TGTGCCAGCAGCTTTGGGACAGATTTTAGCAATCAGCCCCAGCATTTT CASSFGTDFSNQPQHF
TRBJ2-5 TRBD2 - TRBV7-9 TGTGCCAGCAGCACTAGCGAAGAGACCCAGTACTTC CASSTSEETQYF
TRBJ2-1 - - TRBV4-2 TGTGCCAGCAGCCAAGTGGGGCGGTTTCAGTTCTTC CASSQVGRFQFF
TRBJ1-2 - - TRBV2 TGTGCCAGCAGCCAGGGCTATGGCTACACCTTC CASSQGYGYTF
TRBJ2-7 - once TRBV7-6 TGTGCCAGCAGCTTAGGGGAGGACGATTACGAGCAGTACTTC CASSLGEDDYEQYF
TRBJ2-3 TRBD2 - TRBV6-2/TRBV6-3 TGTGCCAGCAGTCTACTAGCGGGAGTACCGGCAGGTACGCAGTATTTT CASSLLAGVPAGTQYF
TRBJ2-7 TRBD1 - TRBV28 TGTGCCAGCAGCCCTAATTCCGACAGGGCCTACGAGCAGTACTTC CASSPNSDRAYEQYF
TRBJ2-3 - - TRBV28 TGTGCCAGCAGCACGGATCCTAGCGCCCACACAGATACGCAGTATTTT CASSTDPSAHTDTQYF
TRBJ1-3 - - TRBV15 TGTGCCACCAGCAGAGGGAGCGCTGGAAACACCATATATTTT CATSRGSAGNTIYF
TRBJ2-7 TRBD2 - TRBV19 TGTGCCAGTAGTATTACGTCGGGAGGGATCCCTTACGAGCAGTACTTC CASSITSGGIPYEQYF
TRBJ1-2 TRBD1 - TRBV5-1 TGCGCCAGCAGCCCGGGACAGTCCTATGGCTACACCTTC CASSPGQSYGYTF
TRBJ2-1 TRBD2 - TRBV27 TGTGCCAGCAGTTTTCTAGCGGGTGACAATGAGCAGTTCTTC CASSFLAGDNEQFF
TRBJ2-1 TRBD2 - TRBV10-3 TGTGCCATCAGTGACCTAGCGGGAGGAAAGTATGAGCAGTTCTTC CAISDLAGGKYEQFF
TRBJ2-2 - - TRBV7-3 TGTGCCAGCACTAGTGTAGGCGGGGAGCTGTTTTTT CASTSVGGELFF
TRBJ1-1 TRBD1 - TRBV28 TGTGCCAGCAGTAGGGCCAGGGGGCTTACTGAAGCTTTCTTT CASSRARGLTEAFF
TRBJ2-2 TRBD1 - TRBV10-2 TGCGCCAGCAGTCGCTTCAGGGACAGGCGGGGCGGGGAGCTGTTTTTT CASSRFRDRRGGELFF
TRBJ2-2 TRBD1 - TRBV7-8 TGTGCCAACTCGGTGGGAAACAGGGGAACCGGGGAGCTGTTTTTT CANSVGNRGTGELFF
TRBJ2-5 TRBD1 once TRBV7-6 TGTGCCAGCAGCTTTGGGACAGGGGGTTTGGAGACCCAGTACTTC CASSFGTGGLETQYF
TRBJ1-1 TRBD1 - TRBV4-1 TGCGCCAGCAGCCAAGATCTCGGACAGGGGAACACTGAAGCTTTCTTT CASSQDLGQGNTEAFF
TRBJ1-1 TRBD1 - TRBV4-2 TGTGCCAGCAGCCAAAAACGACAGGGTGGAGAGGACACTGAAGCTTTCTTT CASSQKRQGGEDTEAFF
TRBJ2-7 - - TRBV19 TGTGCCAGTAGTACGAGACTAGTAATAGGCGAGCAGTACTTC CASSTRLVIGEQYF
TRBJ2-5 - once TRBV10-3 TGTGCCATCAGTGAGTCGGCTTGGACAGACTACCAAGAGACCCAGTACTTC CAISESAWTDYQETQYF
TRBJ2-7 TRBD2 - TRBV3-1/TRBV3-2 TGTGCCAGCAGCCAAGCCCTTATCGCTAGCGGGAAGTACGAGCAGTACTTC CASSQALIASGKYEQYF
TRBJ2-1 TRBD2 - TRBV4-1 TGCGCCAGCAGCCAAGAACCTGACGGGAGGGTCTACAATGAGCAGTTCTTC CASSQEPDGRVYNEQFF
TRBJ2-1 TRBD2 - TRBV2 TGTGCCAGCAGTGGTACTAGCGGATACAATGAGCAGTTCTTC CASSGTSGYNEQFF
TRBJ2-5 TRBD2 - TRBV5-1 TGCGCCAGCAGCCCACCAGCGGGAGGAGAGACCCAGTACTTC CASSPPAGGETQYF
TRBJ1-2 - few TRBV27 TGTGCCAGCAGTTTTTCGGAAAACGGGGACTATGGCTACACCTTC CASSFSENGDYGYTF
TRBJ2-7 TRBD1 - TRBV5-1 TGCGCCAGCAGCTTGGCCCTCCAGGGGGTCCGAAACGAGCAGTACTTC CASSLALQGVRNEQYF
TRBJ2-3 TRBD2 - TRBV4-1 TGCGCCAGCAGCCAGATTAGCGGGAGGGAAAAGTCAGATACGCAGTATTTT CASSQISGREKSDTQYF
TRBJ2-3 - - TRBV4-1 TGCGCCAGCAGCCAAGATAGCCCCCTGACAGGAATGCAAGGCACAGATACGCAGTATTTT CASSQDSPLTGMQGTDTQYF
TRBJ2-5 TRBD1 - TRBV6-6 TGTGCCAGCAGTCAACACCGGGACAGGGACCAAGAGACCCAGTACTTC CASSQHRDRDQETQYF
TRBJ1-2 TRBD1 few TRBV6-5 TGTGCCAGCAGTTACGCTGGCAGGGGGTCTTATGGCTACACCTTC CASSYAGRGSYGYTF
TRBJ2-1 TRBD2 - TRBV20-1 TGCAGTGCTAGTAGGGCAGCGGGGGGGGATGAGCAGTTCTTC CSASRAAGGDEQFF
TRBJ1-4 - - TRBV6-5 TGTGCCAGCAGTTCCGGTAGAAATGAAAAACTGTTTTTT CASSSGRNEKLFF
TRBJ2-2 - - TRBV19 TGTGCCAGTAGTATAGAGGCTAGGCTGAACACCGGGGAGCTGTTTTTT CASSIEARLNTGELFF
TRBJ1-2 - - TRBV19 TGTGCCAGTAGTCCAAAGGGGGAGGGCTACACCTTC CASSPKGEGYTF
TRBJ1-6 - - TRBV6-5 TGTGCCAGCAGTTACGCCGGACAGCCCATAATTGGACCCCTCCACTTT CASSYAGQPIIGPLHF
TRBJ1-6 - - TRBV5-6 TGTGCCAGCAGCTTGGACCGGGGTTCACCCCTCCACTTT CASSLDRGSPLHF